This T cell receptor beta chain was sequenced in a study of blood T cell repertoires in COVID-19. The protocol was immunoSEQ multiplex PCR, while the TCRdb copy is restricted to in-frame clones and leaves out a portion. The sample has 250,000 to 400,000 clones; around 89% are singletons. The TCR sequence derives from a woman aged 25 to 45 with COVID-19, enrolled during active disease. Sequenced sample: peripheral blood.

The CDR3 DNA reads TGTGCCAGCAGCTCCCTTATTGGGGGGGCCACAGATACGCAGTATTTT. As protein: CASSSLIGGATDTQYF. The rearrangement uses TRBV7-9 and TRBJ2-3, with D maybe TRBD2 (7 bases). This CDR3 comprises 16 residues. Germline lookup yields CDR1 SEHNR and CDR2 FQNEAQ (reference sequence). Between the trimmed V and J ends, which lost 4 bases and 2 bases, there was a span of 16 bases.